This TCR beta chain was documented in a study of PD-L1 blockade in urothelial cancer. From germline, CDR1 is MNHEY and CDR2 SMNVEV (reference sequence). The CDR3 extends over 15 amino acids. Unmatched junction bases numbered 10, after V lost 6 bases and J lost 4 bases. Assay: immunoSEQ multiplex PCR; the TCRdb copy retains only in-frame clones and omits some. The sample holds around 41,000 clones, 88% seen once. The gene calls are TRBV27 and TRBJ2-7; 9 positions agree with TRBD2. Sequenced material: PBMCs, taken around atezolizumab (anti-PD-L1) treatment. The TCR originated in a woman aged 55-70 years with urothelial cancer. In DNA, the CDR3 is TGTGCCAGCAGCCGTCTAGCGGGGCGATTTTACGAGCAGTACTTC. Translating gives CASSRLAGRFYEQYF.